This T cell receptor beta chain came from a study of T cell repertoires in cytomegalovirus infection. On this clonotype itself: Antigen specificity is unknown.

This CDR3 has 16 residues. CDR1 is SNHLY and CDR2 is FYNNEI in the germline V gene. The V and J ends lost 6 bases and 4 bases respectively, with 19 bases between them. Each CDR3 protein is one row after TCRdb ran MiXCR on the reads. The data show about 27,000 distinct CDR3 sequences, under 20% seen once. Here the sequenced sample was CD8+ T cells from cultured PBMCs, taken from culture after CMV antigen stimulation. The chain links TRBV2 to TRBJ2-1; D tentatively reads TRBD1 or TRBD2 (5 bases each). The TCR comes from a human donor in good health (CMV status not recorded). Some clones in this sample may be carry-over from other donors' samples. CDR3 sequence: CASSEDGTGAYNEQFF. The CDR3 DNA reads TGTGCCAGCAGCGAGGATGGTACCGGGGCGTACAATGAGCAGTTCTTC.